Listed below are T cell receptor beta chains from one sample, sequenced in a study of neurological immune-mediated disorders. A single record per CDR3 protein comes from TCRdb applying MiXCR to the 5' RACE reads. The sample records nearly 60,000 distinct CDR3 sequences, about 3.4% being singletons. The sequenced sample consisted of PBMCs. These receptors were collected from a woman aged 60-75 years with multiple sclerosis. Each CDR3 is given with its conserved first and last residue. The D gene is left open where the match is weak. For some rows the clone size is stated as once, few or many, or as a class when expanded; others skip it.

CDR3nt: TGTGCCAGCAGTTTATTGAAAGGGAAAGAGACCCAGTACTTC; CDR3aa: CASSLLKGKETQYF; len: 14; d_gene: -; abundance: many; v_gene: TRBV27; j_gene: TRBJ2-5
CDR3nt: TGTGCCAGCAGTCCCCGGGGGGCAGGGGGATACAATGAGCAGTTCTTC; CDR3aa: CASSPRGAGGYNEQFF; len: 16; d_gene: -; abundance: many; v_gene: TRBV28; j_gene: TRBJ2-1
CDR3nt: TGCAGTGCTGGGATCTGGGGCACGAAAAACATATATTTT; CDR3aa: CSAGIWGTKNIYF; len: 13; d_gene: -; abundance: -; v_gene: TRBV20-1; j_gene: TRBJ1-3
CDR3nt: TGCGCCAGCAGCTCACTTCCCACAGATACGCAGTATTTT; CDR3aa: CASSSLPTDTQYF; len: 13; d_gene: -; abundance: many; v_gene: TRBV5-1; j_gene: TRBJ2-3
CDR3nt: TGCGCCAGCACCCCAACGATCCAAGAGACCCAGTACTTC; CDR3aa: CASTPTIQETQYF; len: 13; d_gene: -; abundance: many; v_gene: TRBV10-2; j_gene: TRBJ2-5
CDR3nt: TGTGCCAGCACCCATCTGCCGGAGAACACCGGGGAGCTGTTTTTT; CDR3aa: CASTHLPENTGELFF; len: 15; d_gene: -; abundance: many; v_gene: TRBV6-1; j_gene: TRBJ2-2
CDR3nt: TGCGCCAGCAGCTTGGAAATGGACAGAACCTACGAGCAGTACTTC; CDR3aa: CASSLEMDRTYEQYF; len: 15; d_gene: -; abundance: many; v_gene: TRBV5-1; j_gene: TRBJ2-7
CDR3nt: TGTGCCAGCAGTTTCGGACAGGTGTACACTGAAGCTTTCTTT; CDR3aa: CASSFGQVYTEAFF; len: 14; d_gene: TRBD1; abundance: many; v_gene: TRBV6-5; j_gene: TRBJ1-1
CDR3nt: TGCGCCAGCGGAAACAGGAACACTGAAGCTTTCTTT; CDR3aa: CASGNRNTEAFF; len: 12; d_gene: -; abundance: many; v_gene: TRBV5-1; j_gene: TRBJ1-1
CDR3nt: TGTGCCAGTGAGGAGTTCGGGACCTTCAGGAATGAGCAGTTCTTC; CDR3aa: CASEEFGTFRNEQFF; len: 15; d_gene: -; abundance: many; v_gene: TRBV3-1; j_gene: TRBJ2-1
CDR3nt: TGTGCCAGCAGCTTAGCATCGCGGAACACTGAAGCTTTCTTT; CDR3aa: CASSLASRNTEAFF; len: 14; d_gene: -; abundance: many; v_gene: TRBV7-2; j_gene: TRBJ1-1
CDR3nt: TGTGCCAGCAGCTTGGATAGCACTGAAGCTTTCTTT; CDR3aa: CASSLDSTEAFF; len: 12; d_gene: -; abundance: many; v_gene: TRBV5-4; j_gene: TRBJ1-1
CDR3nt: TGTGCCAGCACCGGGGACAGCGTGCTAGAAAAACTGTTTTTT; CDR3aa: CASTGDSVLEKLFF; len: 14; d_gene: TRBD1; abundance: many; v_gene: TRBV6-6; j_gene: TRBJ1-4
CDR3nt: TGTGCCAGCAGCTCGCGGAGGGGGGGCGCGTATAATGAGCAGTTCTTC; CDR3aa: CASSSRRGGAYNEQFF; len: 16; d_gene: -; abundance: many; v_gene: TRBV7-2; j_gene: TRBJ2-1
CDR3nt: TGTGCCAGCAGTTACTCGTTGGGGGGGAACTACGAGCAGTACTTC; CDR3aa: CASSYSLGGNYEQYF; len: 15; d_gene: TRBD2; abundance: many; v_gene: TRBV6-5; j_gene: TRBJ2-7
CDR3nt: TGTGCCAGCAGTTTATTTGGGGACTCCCGAATTCAGTACTTC; CDR3aa: CASSLFGDSRIQYF; len: 14; d_gene: -; abundance: many; v_gene: TRBV28; j_gene: TRBJ2-7
CDR3nt: TGTGCCAGCAGCTTAGATGGGAACTACTACAATGAGCAGTTCTTC; CDR3aa: CASSLDGNYYNEQFF; len: 15; d_gene: -; abundance: many; v_gene: TRBV11-2; j_gene: TRBJ2-1
CDR3nt: TGTGCCAGCAGTTTTCTCGGACGGACTAGCGGGAGTTCGTCACCGAGCAAAAACATTCAGTACTTC; CDR3aa: CASSFLGRTSGSSSPSKNIQYF; len: 22; d_gene: TRBD2; abundance: many; v_gene: TRBV12-3/TRBV12-4; j_gene: TRBJ2-4
CDR3nt: TGCAGTGCTAGAGAAGCTCGAACGGTTAATGAGCAGTTCTTC; CDR3aa: CSAREARTVNEQFF; len: 14; d_gene: -; abundance: many; v_gene: TRBV20-1; j_gene: TRBJ2-1
CDR3nt: TGTGCCAGCAGCCCGGGACAGTACACCGGGGAGCTGTTTTTT; CDR3aa: CASSPGQYTGELFF; len: 14; d_gene: TRBD1; abundance: many; v_gene: TRBV12-3/TRBV12-4; j_gene: TRBJ2-2
CDR3nt: TGCGCCAGCAGCCCCCGGATGGACTCCTACGAGCAGTACTTC; CDR3aa: CASSPRMDSYEQYF; len: 14; d_gene: -; abundance: many; v_gene: TRBV5-1; j_gene: TRBJ2-7
CDR3nt: TGTGCCAGCTCAGACCCTATAGCGGGAGGGACAGATACGCAGTATTTT; CDR3aa: CASSDPIAGGTDTQYF; len: 16; d_gene: TRBD2; abundance: many; v_gene: TRBV9; j_gene: TRBJ2-3
CDR3nt: TGTGCCAGCAGGAAGATCCCCAGGACAGGACAGAACACTGAAGCTTTCTTT; CDR3aa: CASRKIPRTGQNTEAFF; len: 17; d_gene: TRBD1; abundance: -; v_gene: TRBV6-1; j_gene: TRBJ1-1
CDR3nt: TGCGCCAGCAGCTTTAGAGGCACCGGGGAGCTGTTTTTT; CDR3aa: CASSFRGTGELFF; len: 13; d_gene: -; abundance: many; v_gene: TRBV5-1; j_gene: TRBJ2-2
CDR3nt: TGTGCCAGCGAGGCAGGGGGGGACATTCAGTACTTC; CDR3aa: CASEAGGDIQYF; len: 12; d_gene: -; abundance: many; v_gene: TRBV7-9; j_gene: TRBJ2-4
CDR3nt: TGCAGTGCTAGGCTGCTAGCGGGAGGGCCGGAAGAGACCCAGTACTTC; CDR3aa: CSARLLAGGPEETQYF; len: 16; d_gene: TRBD2; abundance: many; v_gene: TRBV20-1; j_gene: TRBJ2-5
CDR3nt: TGCGCCAGCAGCTTGGACGTTACGGGGTACACTGAAGCTTTCTTT; CDR3aa: CASSLDVTGYTEAFF; len: 15; d_gene: -; abundance: many; v_gene: TRBV5-1; j_gene: TRBJ1-1
CDR3nt: TGTGCCAGCAGCTTCGACAGGATCCCCGCCAATGAGCAGTTCTTC; CDR3aa: CASSFDRIPANEQFF; len: 15; d_gene: -; abundance: many; v_gene: TRBV5-6; j_gene: TRBJ2-1
CDR3nt: TGTGCCAGCAGCCAAGGACTAGCGGGAGGGCCGAGCTCCTACGAGCAGTACTTC; CDR3aa: CASSQGLAGGPSSYEQYF; len: 18; d_gene: TRBD2; abundance: many; v_gene: TRBV7-6; j_gene: TRBJ2-7
CDR3nt: TGTGCCATCAGCGGGACAGACAATAATCAGCCCCAGCATTTT; CDR3aa: CAISGTDNNQPQHF; len: 14; d_gene: TRBD1; abundance: many; v_gene: TRBV10-3; j_gene: TRBJ1-5
CDR3nt: TGTGCCAGCAGCTTAGATGAGGGCCCAGATACGCAGTATTTT; CDR3aa: CASSLDEGPDTQYF; len: 14; d_gene: -; abundance: -; v_gene: TRBV11-2; j_gene: TRBJ2-3
CDR3nt: TGCGCCAGCAGCTTTGGCCGACAGGGTCCTAACTATGGCTACACCTTC; CDR3aa: CASSFGRQGPNYGYTF; len: 16; d_gene: TRBD1; abundance: many; v_gene: TRBV5-1; j_gene: TRBJ1-2
CDR3nt: TGTGCCAGCAGTACGGGACTAGCGGACTACAATGAGCAGTTCTTC; CDR3aa: CASSTGLADYNEQFF; len: 15; d_gene: TRBD2; abundance: many; v_gene: TRBV12-3/TRBV12-4; j_gene: TRBJ2-1
CDR3nt: TGTGCCAGCAGCTGGGGACAGGCAACTAATGAAAAACTGTTTTTT; CDR3aa: CASSWGQATNEKLFF; len: 15; d_gene: TRBD1; abundance: many; v_gene: TRBV7-2; j_gene: TRBJ1-4
CDR3nt: TGCGCCAGCGGTCCAAGCTCCTACAATGAGCAGTTCTTC; CDR3aa: CASGPSSYNEQFF; len: 13; d_gene: -; abundance: many; v_gene: TRBV5-1; j_gene: TRBJ2-1
CDR3nt: TGTGCCAGCAGCAGCCCCGGGGAGCTGTTTTTT; CDR3aa: CASSSPGELFF; len: 11; d_gene: -; abundance: many; v_gene: TRBV7-9; j_gene: TRBJ2-2
CDR3nt: TGTGCCAGCAGCGCGGCAGCTAGCACAGATACGCAGTATTTT; CDR3aa: CASSAAASTDTQYF; len: 14; d_gene: -; abundance: many; v_gene: TRBV7-3; j_gene: TRBJ2-3
CDR3nt: TGTGCCATCAGGCCAGGGGCCCAAGATGAGCAGTTCTTC; CDR3aa: CAIRPGAQDEQFF; len: 13; d_gene: -; abundance: many; v_gene: TRBV10-3; j_gene: TRBJ2-1
CDR3nt: TGCGTAAAGCGGGAGGGCCTCCTCGAGCAGTACTTC; CDR3aa: CVKREGLLEQYF; len: 12; d_gene: TRBD2; abundance: many; v_gene: TRBV29-1; j_gene: TRBJ2-7
CDR3nt: TGCGCCAGCAGCTTACGGGGCAACCAAGAGCAAGAGACCCAGTACTTC; CDR3aa: CASSLRGNQEQETQYF; len: 16; d_gene: -; abundance: many; v_gene: TRBV5-1; j_gene: TRBJ2-5
CDR3nt: TGCAGTGCTAGCCCTATGGTTTCAGCGGGGAGCAAAAACATTCAGTACTTC; CDR3aa: CSASPMVSAGSKNIQYF; len: 17; d_gene: TRBD2; abundance: few; v_gene: TRBV20-1; j_gene: TRBJ2-4
CDR3nt: TGTGCCAGCAGCTTGCGCGGGAGAAGCACAGATACGCAGTATTTT; CDR3aa: CASSLRGRSTDTQYF; len: 15; d_gene: TRBD2; abundance: -; v_gene: TRBV7-2; j_gene: TRBJ2-3
CDR3nt: TGCAGTGCTAGGGTGGGGGTGAACACTGAAGCTTTCTTT; CDR3aa: CSARVGVNTEAFF; len: 13; d_gene: -; abundance: many; v_gene: TRBV20-1; j_gene: TRBJ1-1